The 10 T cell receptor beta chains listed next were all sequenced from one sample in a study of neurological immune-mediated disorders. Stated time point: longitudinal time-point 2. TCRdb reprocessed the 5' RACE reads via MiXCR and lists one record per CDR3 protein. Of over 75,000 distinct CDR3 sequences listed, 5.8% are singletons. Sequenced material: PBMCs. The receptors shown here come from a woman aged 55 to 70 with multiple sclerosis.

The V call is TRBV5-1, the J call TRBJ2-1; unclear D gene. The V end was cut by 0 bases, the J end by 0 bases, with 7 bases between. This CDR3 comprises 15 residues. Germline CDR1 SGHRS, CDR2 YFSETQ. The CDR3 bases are TGCGCCAGCAGCTTGGTTAGGATCTCCTACAATGAGCAGTTCTTC. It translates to CASSLVRISYNEQFF.

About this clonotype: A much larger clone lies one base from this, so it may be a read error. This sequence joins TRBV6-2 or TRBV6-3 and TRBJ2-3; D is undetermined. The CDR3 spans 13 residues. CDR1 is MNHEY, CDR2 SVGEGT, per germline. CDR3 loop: CVSSPPFTDTQYF. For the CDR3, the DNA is TGTGTCAGCAGTCCACCCTTCACAGATACGCAGTATTTT.

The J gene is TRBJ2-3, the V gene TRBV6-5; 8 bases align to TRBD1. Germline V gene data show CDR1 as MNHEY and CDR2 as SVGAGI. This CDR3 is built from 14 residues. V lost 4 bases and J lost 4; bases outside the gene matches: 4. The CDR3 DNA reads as TGTGCCAGCAGTTCGGGACAGGCTTCAGATACGCAGTATTTT. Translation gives CASSSGQASDTQYF.

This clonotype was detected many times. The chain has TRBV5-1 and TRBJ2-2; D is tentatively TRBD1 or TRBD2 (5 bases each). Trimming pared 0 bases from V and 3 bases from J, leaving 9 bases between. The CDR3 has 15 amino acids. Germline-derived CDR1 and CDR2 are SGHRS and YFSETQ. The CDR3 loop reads CASSLAGDDTGELFF. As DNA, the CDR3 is TGCGCCAGCAGCTTGGCCGGGGACGACACCGGGGAGCTGTTTTTT. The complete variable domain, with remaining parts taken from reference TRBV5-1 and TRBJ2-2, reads KAGVTQTPRYLIKTRGQQVTLSCSPISGHRSVSWYQQTPGQGLQFLFEYFSETQRNKGNFPGRFSGRQFSNSRSEMNVSTLELGDSALYLCASSLAGDDTGELFFGEGSRLTVL.

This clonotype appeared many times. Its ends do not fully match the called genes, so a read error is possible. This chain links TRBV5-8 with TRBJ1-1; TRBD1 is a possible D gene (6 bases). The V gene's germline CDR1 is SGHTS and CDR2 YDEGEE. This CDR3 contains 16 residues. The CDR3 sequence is CVSRRKGGTKNTEAFF. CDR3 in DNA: TGTGTCAGCAGACGGAAGGGGGGGACAAAGAACACTGAAGCTTTCTTT. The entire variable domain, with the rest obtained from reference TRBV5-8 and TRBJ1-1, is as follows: EAGVTQSPTHLIKTRGQQATLRCSPISGHTSVYWYQQALGLGLQFLLWYDEGEERNRGNFPPRFSGRQFPNYSSELNVNALELEDSALYLCVSRRKGGTKNTEAFFGQGTRLTVV.

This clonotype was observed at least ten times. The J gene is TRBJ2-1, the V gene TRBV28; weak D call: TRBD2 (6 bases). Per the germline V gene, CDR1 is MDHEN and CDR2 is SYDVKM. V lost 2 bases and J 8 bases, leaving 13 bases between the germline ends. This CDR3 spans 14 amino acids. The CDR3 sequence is CASSLPEGRHEQFF. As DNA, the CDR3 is TGTGCCAGCAGTTTACCGGAGGGCAGGCATGAGCAGTTCTTC.

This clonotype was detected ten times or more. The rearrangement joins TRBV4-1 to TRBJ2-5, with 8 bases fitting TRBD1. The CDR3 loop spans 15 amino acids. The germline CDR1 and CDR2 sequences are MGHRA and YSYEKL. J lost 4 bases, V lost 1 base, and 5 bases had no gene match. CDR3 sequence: CASSQGPGGGETQYF. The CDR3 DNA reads TGCGCCAGCAGCCAAGGTCCAGGGGGCGGAGAGACCCAGTACTTC.

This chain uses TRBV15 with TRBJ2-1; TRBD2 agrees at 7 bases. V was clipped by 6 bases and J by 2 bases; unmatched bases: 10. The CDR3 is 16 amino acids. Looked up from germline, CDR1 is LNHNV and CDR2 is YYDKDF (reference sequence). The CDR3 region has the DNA TGTGCCACCAGGATACCGGCGGGGGACGCCTACAATGAGCAGTTCTTC. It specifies CATRIPAGDAYNEQFF.

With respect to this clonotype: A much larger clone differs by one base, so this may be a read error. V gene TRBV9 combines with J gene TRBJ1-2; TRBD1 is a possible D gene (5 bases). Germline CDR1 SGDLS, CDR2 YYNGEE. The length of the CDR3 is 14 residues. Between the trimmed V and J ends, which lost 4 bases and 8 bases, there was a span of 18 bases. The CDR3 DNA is TGTGCCAGCAGCAGCCCCGGGACTCTTAGGGGCTACACCTTC. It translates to CASSSPGTLRGYTF.

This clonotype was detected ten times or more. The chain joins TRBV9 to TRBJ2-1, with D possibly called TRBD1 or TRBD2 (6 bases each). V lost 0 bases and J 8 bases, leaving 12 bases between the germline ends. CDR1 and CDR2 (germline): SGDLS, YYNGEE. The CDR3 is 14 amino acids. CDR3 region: CASSVVLGGDEQFF. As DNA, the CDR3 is TGTGCCAGCAGCGTAGTTTTGGGGGGCGATGAGCAGTTCTTC.